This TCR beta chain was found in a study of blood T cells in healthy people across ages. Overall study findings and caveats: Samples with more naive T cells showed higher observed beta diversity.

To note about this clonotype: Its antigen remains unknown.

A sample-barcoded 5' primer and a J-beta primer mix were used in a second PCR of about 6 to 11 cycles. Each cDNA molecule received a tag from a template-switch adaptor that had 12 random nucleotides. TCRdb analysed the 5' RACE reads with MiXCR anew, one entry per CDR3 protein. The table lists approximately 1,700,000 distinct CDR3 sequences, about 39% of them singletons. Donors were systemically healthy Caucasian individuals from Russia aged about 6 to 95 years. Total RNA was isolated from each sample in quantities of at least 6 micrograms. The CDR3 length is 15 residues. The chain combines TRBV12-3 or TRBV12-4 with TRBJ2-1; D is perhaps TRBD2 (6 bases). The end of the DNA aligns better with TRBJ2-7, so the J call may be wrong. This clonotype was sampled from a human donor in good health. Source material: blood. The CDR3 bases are TGTGCCAGCAGTTTGGGACTGGATTCGGCTTACGAGCAGTACTTC. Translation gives CASSLGLDSAYEQYF.